The 28 T cell receptor beta chains presented below share a single source sample, sequenced in a study of neurological immune-mediated disorders. MiXCR, run by TCRdb on the 5' RACE reads, gives a single entry per CDR3 protein. The data show about 66,000 distinct CDR3 sequences, 3.9% seen once. Sequenced sample: PBMCs. Every receptor here comes from a young man with multiple sclerosis.

This clonotype was counted ten times or more. This rearrangement joins TRBV5-6 to TRBJ2-5, with no clear D. The CDR3 is 14 residues long. Germline V lookup: CDR1 SGHDT, CDR2 YYEEEE. V lost 2 bases, J lost 1 base, and 9 bases lay in between. Here the CDR3 reads CASSFWQIQETQYF. DNA of the CDR3: TGTGCCAGCAGCTTTTGGCAGATCCAAGAGACCCAGTACTTC.

This clonotype was seen ten or more times. V gene TRBV5-6 combines with J gene TRBJ1-2; no clear D. The CDR3 runs 14 residues. Germline V lookup: CDR1 SGHDT, CDR2 YYEEEE. V was cut by 6 bases and J by 4 bases, with 16 bases left in between. CDR3 sequence reads: CASTGYNFPYGYTF. CDR3 in DNA: TGTGCCAGCACGGGTTACAATTTTCCCTATGGCTACACCTTC.

This clonotype has ten or more counts. The genes are TRBV20-1 and TRBJ1-1; 7 positions agree with TRBD1. Germline V gene data show CDR1 as DFQATT and CDR2 as SNEGSKA (reference sequence). Losses at the gene ends were 0 bases for V and 5 bases for J; bases not matched to a gene: 6. The CDR3 has 14 residues. The DNA of the CDR3 is TGCAGTGCTAGAGATCCGAACAGGGGAACTGAAGCTTTCTTT. Encoded protein: CSARDPNRGTEAFF.

This clonotype was counted many times. The chain couples TRBV5-1 to TRBJ1-4; D might be TRBD1 (5 bases). CDR3 size: 15 residues. Germline CDR1 is SGHRS and CDR2 is YFSETQ. Deletions cut 3 bases from V and 0 bases from J, with 9 bases between. The DNA for the CDR3 is TGCGCCAGCAGCTCAGGGTCTGCAACTAATGAAAAACTGTTTTTT. Its protein is CASSSGSATNEKLFF.

In its sample, this clonotype was seen many times. The V gene is TRBV7-7, the J gene TRBJ2-5; the D is unclear. Germline lookup yields CDR1 SSHAT and CDR2 FNYEAQ (reference sequence). The CDR3 contains 13 residues. The V end was cut by 0 bases, the J end by 8 bases, with 10 bases between. The CDR3 loop is CASSLAARVTQYF. CDR3 DNA sequence: TGTGCCAGCAGCTTAGCGGCACGAGTAACCCAGTACTTC.

This clonotype was detected many times. The gene calls are TRBV20-1 and TRBJ1-2; D is ambiguous. Germline loops: CDR1 DFQATT, CDR2 SNEGSKA (reference sequence). Between the trimmed V and J ends, which lost 5 bases and 8 bases, there was a span of 6 bases. The CDR3 runs to 9 residues. The CDR3 region has the DNA TGCAGTGCTCCGGCGGGCTACACCTTC. Amino acids: CSAPAGYTF.

In its sample, this clonotype was seen many times. The chain links TRBV20-1 to TRBJ1-2; D is perhaps TRBD1 (5 bases). Trimming pared 5 bases from V and 11 bases from J, leaving 12 bases between. The germline CDR1 and CDR2 sequences are DFQATT and SNEGSKA (reference sequence). This CDR3 has 10 amino acids. The CDR3 sequence is CSAWAQVYTF. CDR3 bases: TGCAGTGCTTGGGCACAGGTATACACCTTC.

Of note for this clonotype: Just one base apart from a much larger clone, this may be a read error. The CDR3 DNA reads TGTGCCAGCAGCTGGGGACAGCCTCAAGGGACCCAGTACTTC. Encoded protein: CASSWGQPQGTQYF. This chain connects TRBV5-5 to TRBJ2-5; the match to TRBD1 covers 7 bases. This CDR3 has 14 residues. Germline V lookup: CDR1 SGHKS, CDR2 YYEKEE (reference sequence).

This clonotype was detected ten times or more. This rearrangement joins TRBV7-3 to TRBJ2-1, with 15 bases lining up with TRBD2. The CDR3 runs 15 residues. J gave up 10 bases and V 4 bases, and 5 bases lay outside the gene matches. Per the germline V gene, CDR1 is SGHTA and CDR2 is FQGTGA. CDR3 bases: TGTGCCAGCAGCTACGGGACTAGCGGGGGGAACGAGCAGTTCTTC. As protein: CASSYGTSGGNEQFF.

This clonotype was counted ten times or more. The chain couples TRBV4-3 to TRBJ2-2; perhaps TRBD1 as D (6 bases). Trimming pared 0 bases from V and 0 bases from J, leaving 14 bases between. Germline assignment: CDR1 LGHNA and CDR2 YSLEER. There are 18 residues in the CDR3. CDR3 DNA: TGCGCCAGCAGCCAAGATATGACAGGAGGCGCGAACACCGGGGAGCTGTTTTTT. Its protein is CASSQDMTGGANTGELFF.

This clonotype was observed many times. The rearrangement links TRBV25-1 to TRBJ2-1; 7 positions match TRBD2. V shed 3 bases, J shed 5 bases, and the junction held 4 bases outside the gene matches. This CDR3 comprises 14 residues. CDR1 is MGHDK, CDR2 SYGVNS, per germline. CDR3 in amino acids: CASSDRGDHNEQFF. The CDR3 DNA reads TGTGCCAGCAGTGATCGGGGGGACCACAATGAGCAGTTCTTC.

The table lists this clonotype with many counts. The rearrangement links TRBV4-3 to TRBJ2-1; possibly TRBD1 or TRBD2 for D (6 bases each). Trimming shortened V by 0 bases and J by 0 bases, and 12 bases separated the two germline ends. CDR1 is LGHNA and CDR2 is YSLEER in the germline V gene. The length of the CDR3 is 17 residues. CDR3 protein: CASSQEGGRTSYNEQFF. Written as DNA, the CDR3 is TGCGCCAGCAGCCAAGAGGGGGGCCGAACCTCCTACAATGAGCAGTTCTTC.

This clonotype was recorded many times. This chain uses TRBV12-3 or TRBV12-4 with TRBJ1-2; the D gene is possibly TRBD1 (6 bases). The CDR3 loop spans 15 amino acids. Trimming cost V 3 bases and J 8 bases, with 19 bases left between them. CDR3 sequence reads: CASSFTQGKGDGYTF. The CDR3, as DNA: TGTGCCAGCAGTTTTACACAGGGAAAAGGGGACGGCTACACCTTC.

Many counts were recorded for this clonotype. The J gene is TRBJ1-2, the V gene TRBV20-1, with a tentative D call TRBD1 (5 bases). Germline lookup yields CDR1 DFQATT and CDR2 SNEGSKA (reference sequence). This CDR3 has 14 amino acids. Trimming shortened V by 3 bases and J by 5 bases, and 16 bases separated the two germline ends. Here the CDR3 DNA reads TGCAGTGCTAGTAGGCCCGACAGAAAGTATGGCTACACCTTC. Translating it yields CSASRPDRKYGYTF.

This clonotype was counted many times. The chain couples TRBV11-2 to TRBJ1-2, with no clear D. Trimming stripped 3 bases from V and 3 bases from J, with 11 bases between. This CDR3 contains 14 residues. The germline V gene has CDR1 SGHAT and CDR2 FQNNGV. CDR3 DNA: TGTGCCAGCAGCTTCATCGCGGCCTACTATGGCTACACCTTC. Translated, it gives CASSFIAAYYGYTF.

This clonotype has a handful of counts. A much larger clone is a single base away; this may be a read error. The genes are TRBV20-1 and TRBJ1-2; D not certain. From germline, CDR1 is DFQATT and CDR2 SNEGSKA (reference sequence). V gave up 0 bases and J gave up 4 bases, with 9 bases separating them. The CDR3 runs to 13 residues. The CDR3 loop reads CSAREGKGYGYTF. In DNA form, the CDR3 reads TGCAGTGCTAGAGAGGGAAAGGGCTATGGCTACACCTTC.

Ten or more counts support this clonotype. The V gene is TRBV5-1, the J gene TRBJ1-2; the D is unclear. V was pared by 0 bases and J by 4 bases, with 13 bases between. CDR3 length: 15 amino acids. Germline V gives CDR1 SGHRS, CDR2 YFSETQ. The chain's CDR3 is CASSLAGVSTYGYTF. The CDR3 DNA follows: TGCGCCAGCAGCTTGGCCGGGGTCAGCACCTATGGCTACACCTTC.

This clonotype was recorded many times. This sequence joins TRBV11-2 and TRBJ2-3; no firm D call. CDR1 is SGHAT, CDR2 FQNNGV, per germline. This CDR3 contains 18 residues. V was shortened by 2 bases and J by 4 bases, with 22 bases between the two germline ends. CDR3 residues: CASSLLGPRDALADTQYF. CDR3 bases: TGTGCCAGCAGCTTATTAGGTCCGCGCGACGCACTGGCAGATACGCAGTATTTT.

At least ten counts were recorded for this clonotype. V gene TRBV7-9 combines with J gene TRBJ1-6, with 7 bases lining up with TRBD1. The germline CDR1 and CDR2 sequences are SEHNR and FQNEAQ (reference sequence). This CDR3 has 14 residues. J lost 6 bases, V lost 5 bases, and 4 bases had no gene match. CDR3 coding DNA: TGTGCCAGCAGCCCGGGACAGTCTAATTCACCCCTCCACTTT. The encoded protein is CASSPGQSNSPLHF.

This clonotype has ten or more counts. This rearrangement joins TRBV30 to TRBJ2-1, with unresolved D. Germline-derived CDR1 and CDR2 are GTSNPN and SVGIG (reference sequence). V shed 2 bases and J shed 8 bases, with 10 bases lying between them. This CDR3 comprises 12 residues. The CDR3 sequence: CAWSKRRDEQFF. As DNA, the CDR3 is TGTGCCTGGAGTAAACGCAGAGATGAGCAGTTCTTC.

Ten or more counts support this clonotype. The chain employs TRBV20-1 and TRBJ1-1; D call uncertain. Between the trimmed V and J ends, which lost 3 bases and 5 bases, there was a span of 7 bases. Germline CDR1 is DFQATT and CDR2 is SNEGSKA (reference sequence). The length of the CDR3 is 11 residues. The CDR3: CSARSKTEAFF. CDR3 bases: TGCAGTGCTAGGTCAAAAACTGAAGCTTTCTTT.

With regard to this clonotype: With a much larger clone just one base away, this may be a read error. CDR3 DNA: TGCAGTGCAAGCGCCAAGGGAATAGCGATCGAGCAGTACTTC. Translation: CSASAKGIAIEQYF. The V gene is TRBV20-1, the J gene TRBJ2-7; TRBD2 is a possible D gene (5 bases). The germline V and J ends were trimmed by 6 bases and 6 bases, with 21 bases remaining between them. Germline V gives CDR1 DFQATT, CDR2 SNEGSKA (reference sequence). This CDR3 is 14 amino acids long.

This clonotype was counted many times. The chain employs TRBV5-5 and TRBJ1-2; 7 bases align to TRBD1. This CDR3 comprises 13 residues. Germline loops: CDR1 SGHKS, CDR2 YYEKEE (reference sequence). Trimming cost V 8 bases and J 6 bases; bases outside gene matches: 10. The CDR3 DNA is TGTGCCAGTCTCAGGTTGCAGGGGGATGGCTACACCTTC. This sequence encodes CASLRLQGDGYTF. The full variable domain, completed using reference TRBV5-5 and TRBJ1-2, is DAGVTQSPTHLIKTRGQQVTLRCSPISGHKSVSWYQQVLGQGPQFIFQYYEKEERGRGNFPDRFSARQFPNYSSELNVNALLLGDSALYLCASLRLQGDGYTFGSGTRLTVV.

This clonotype occurred many times. The rearrangement joins TRBV10-3 to TRBJ1-5; D gene uncertain. The V gene's germline CDR1 is ENHRY and CDR2 SYGVKD. This CDR3 is built from 13 residues. The ends were cut back, 0 bases at V and 9 bases at J, with 9 bases in the middle. The CDR3 spells CAISESEAGPQHF. CDR3 coding DNA: TGTGCCATCAGTGAGTCTGAGGCAGGGCCCCAGCATTTT.

This clonotype was detected only a few times. At one end the junction does not follow the germline gene, possibly because of a read error. The V and J genes are TRBV9 and TRBJ1-6, with D tentatively TRBD1 (5 bases). In germline, CDR1 is SGDLS, CDR2 YYNGEE. The CDR3 contains 14 residues. CDR3 amino acids: CVSSGGSYNSPLHF. The CDR3 DNA sequence: TGTGTCAGCAGCGGGGGCTCCTATAATTCACCCCTCCACTTT.

There are many counts of this clonotype. The rearrangement links TRBV20-1 to TRBJ1-5, with a weak D call TRBD1 (6 bases). The CDR3 runs to 15 residues. CDR1 is DFQATT and CDR2 is SNEGSKA in the germline V gene (reference sequence). Trimming pared 2 bases from V and 1 base from J, leaving 12 bases between. This CDR3 reads CSARSGGASNQPQHF. The CDR3 nucleotides are TGCAGTGCTAGATCCGGGGGCGCAAGCAATCAGCCCCAGCATTTT.

This clonotype was seen at least ten times. This sequence joins TRBV2 and TRBJ1-1; D gene unclear. V dropped 4 bases and J dropped 10 bases, with 13 bases sitting between them. The CDR3 has 12 residues. CDR1 and CDR2 (germline): SNHLY, FYNNEI. In DNA form, the CDR3 reads TGTGCCAGCAGTGCTGAGGTGGTCGGAGCTTTCTTT. Translation: CASSAEVVGAFF.

The V and J genes are TRBV20-1 and TRBJ1-2; D possibly corresponds to TRBD1 (5 bases). Trimming stripped 2 bases from V and 3 bases from J, with 13 bases between. Germline lookup yields CDR1 DFQATT and CDR2 SNEGSKA (reference sequence). The CDR3 has 14 residues. DNA for the CDR3: TGCAGTGCTAGAAGATTCCCAGGGTACTATGGCTACACCTTC. The encoded protein is CSARRFPGYYGYTF.